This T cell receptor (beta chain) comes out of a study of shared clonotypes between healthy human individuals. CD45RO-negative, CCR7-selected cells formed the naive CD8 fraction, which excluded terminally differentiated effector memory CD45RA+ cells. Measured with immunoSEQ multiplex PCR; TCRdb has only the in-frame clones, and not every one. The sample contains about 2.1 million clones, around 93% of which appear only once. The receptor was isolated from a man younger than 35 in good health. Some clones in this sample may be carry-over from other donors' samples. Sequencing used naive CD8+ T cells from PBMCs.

The CDR3 loop reads CASSLIAGALSYTF. The CDR3 DNA reads as TGTGCCAGCAGTTTAATCGCGGGGGCCCTTAGCTACACCTTC. The chain uses TRBV28 and TRBJ1-2; possible D gene TRBD1, 6 bases. Germline CDR1 MDHEN, CDR2 SYDVKM. V was shortened by 2 bases and J by 9 bases, with 16 bases between the two germline ends. The CDR3 totals 14 residues.